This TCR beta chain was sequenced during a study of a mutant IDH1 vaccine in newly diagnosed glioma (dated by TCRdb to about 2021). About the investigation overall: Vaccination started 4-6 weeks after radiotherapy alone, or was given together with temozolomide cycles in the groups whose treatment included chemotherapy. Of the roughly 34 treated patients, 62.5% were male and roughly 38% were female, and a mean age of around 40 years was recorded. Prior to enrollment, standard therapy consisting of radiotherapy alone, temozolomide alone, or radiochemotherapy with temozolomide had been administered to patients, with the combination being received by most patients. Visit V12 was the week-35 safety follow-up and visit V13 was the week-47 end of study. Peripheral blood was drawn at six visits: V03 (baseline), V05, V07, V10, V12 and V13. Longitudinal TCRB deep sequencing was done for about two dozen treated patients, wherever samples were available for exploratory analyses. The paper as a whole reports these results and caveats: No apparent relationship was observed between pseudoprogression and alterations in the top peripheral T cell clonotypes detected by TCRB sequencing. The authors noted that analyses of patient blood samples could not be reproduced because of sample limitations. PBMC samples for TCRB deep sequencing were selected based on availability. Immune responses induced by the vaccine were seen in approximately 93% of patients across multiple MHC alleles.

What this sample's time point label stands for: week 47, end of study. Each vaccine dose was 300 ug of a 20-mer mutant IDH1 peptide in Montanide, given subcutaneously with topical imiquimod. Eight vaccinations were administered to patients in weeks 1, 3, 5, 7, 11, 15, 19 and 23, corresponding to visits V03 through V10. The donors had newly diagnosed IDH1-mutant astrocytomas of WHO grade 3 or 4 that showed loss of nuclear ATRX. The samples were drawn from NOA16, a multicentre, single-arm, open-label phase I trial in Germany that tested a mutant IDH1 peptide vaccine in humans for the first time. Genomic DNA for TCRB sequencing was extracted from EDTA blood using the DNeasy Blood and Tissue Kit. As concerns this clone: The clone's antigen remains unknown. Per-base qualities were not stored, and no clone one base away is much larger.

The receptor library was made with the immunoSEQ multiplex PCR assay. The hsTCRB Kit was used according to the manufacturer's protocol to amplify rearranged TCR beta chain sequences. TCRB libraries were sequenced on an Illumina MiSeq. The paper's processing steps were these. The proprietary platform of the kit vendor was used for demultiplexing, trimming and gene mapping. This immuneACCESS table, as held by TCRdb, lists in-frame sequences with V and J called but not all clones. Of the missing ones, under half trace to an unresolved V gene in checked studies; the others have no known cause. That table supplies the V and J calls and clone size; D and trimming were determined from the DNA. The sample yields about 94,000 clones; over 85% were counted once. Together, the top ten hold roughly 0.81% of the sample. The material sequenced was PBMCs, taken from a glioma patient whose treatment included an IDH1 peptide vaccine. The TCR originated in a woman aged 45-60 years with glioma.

The DNA is TGTGCCAGCAGTTATGACAGGGGGCTTGAAAAACTGTTTTTT. The translation is CASSYDRGLEKLFF. Here the chain combines TRBV6-5 and TRBJ1-4; 10 central bases correspond to TRBD1. CDR1 and CDR2 (MNHEY, SVGAGI) derive from the germline V gene. Germline trimming amounts to 3 bases on V and 7 bases on J, with 2 as the count of junction bases outside the gene matches. The CDR3, from cysteine to phenylalanine, totals 14 residues. Only CDR3 DNA is held: 42 bases, read in frame from base 1.